What follows are 32 T cell receptor beta chains derived from one specimen sequenced in a study of CD8 T cells in Susac syndrome. Random hexamers were used to reverse transcribe roughly 0.5 to 1 ug of RNA. TCRdb re-analysed the immunoSEQ multiplex PCR reads in MiXCR, keeping a single row per CDR3 protein. The sample contains about 130,000 distinct CDR3 sequences, approximately 96% of which appear only once. Material: CD8+ T cells from PBMCs. These receptors came from a human donor with Susac syndrome.

This sequence joins TRBV30 and TRBJ2-4, with D hard to call. The CDR3 spans 12 residues. CDR1 and CDR2 from the germline V gene are GTSNPN and SVGIG (reference sequence). The V end lost 4 bases, the J end lost 1 base, and 5 bases lay between the germline ends. The CDR3 DNA follows: TGTGCCTGGAAGCAGGCCAAAAACATTCAGTACTTC. Protein sequence: CAWKQAKNIQYF.

This clonotype is a singleton in its sample. This CDR3 reads CAWSVGTGYGYTF. In DNA form, the CDR3 reads TGTGCCTGGAGTGTGGGGACAGGGTACGGCTACACCTTC. This rearrangement joins TRBV30 to TRBJ1-2; 9 nucleotides agree with TRBD1. The V and J ends lost 0 bases and 8 bases, in that order; junction bases with no gene match: 4. The germline CDR1 and CDR2 sequences are GTSNPN and SVGIG (reference sequence). This CDR3 has 13 residues.

The chain is built from TRBV12-3 or TRBV12-4 and TRBJ2-2, with 9 bases aligning to TRBD2. This CDR3 region has 17 residues. Unmatched junction bases numbered 7, after V lost 3 bases and J lost 2 bases. The CDR3 reads CASSFPSSGDNTGELFF. The CDR3 bases are TGTGCCAGCAGTTTCCCCTCTAGCGGGGATAACACCGGGGAGCTGTTTTTT.

The rearrangement joins TRBV12-3 or TRBV12-4 to TRBJ2-5; 7 nucleotides align to TRBD2. The CDR3 contains 15 residues. The ends lost 0 bases at V and 4 bases at J; junction bases unmatched: 5. The CDR3 DNA reads TGTGCCAGCAGTTTAGCGAGGACTAGGGTAGAGACCCAGTACTTC. Encoded protein: CASSLARTRVETQYF.

This rearrangement joins TRBV30 to TRBJ1-1, with D hard to call. The CDR3 consists of 15 residues. V was trimmed by 0 bases and J by 0 bases, leaving 11 bases between them. From germline, CDR1 is GTSNPN and CDR2 SVGIG (reference sequence). The CDR3 loop reads CAWSVLGVMNTEAFF. CDR3 nucleotide sequence: TGTGCCTGGAGTGTACTGGGAGTCATGAACACTGAAGCTTTCTTT.

The chain links TRBV7-6 to TRBJ2-3, with D possibly called TRBD1 or TRBD2 (5 bases each). V gave up 5 bases and J gave up 1 base, with 13 bases separating them. The CDR3 covers 15 residues. Germline V gene sequence: CDR1 SGHVS, CDR2 FNYEAQ. The CDR3 reads CASSSRDGRTDTQYF. The DNA of the CDR3 is TGTGCCAGCAGCAGCCGGGACGGCCGCACAGATACGCAGTATTTT.

The genes are TRBV5-1 and TRBJ2-7, with 9 bases matching TRBD2. Per germline, CDR1 SGHRS and CDR2 YFSETQ. The CDR3 runs to 15 residues. The J segment lost 1 base and the V segment lost 7 bases, leaving 9 bases of the junction unmatched. The CDR3 DNA reads as TGCGCCAGCCGCCCCGAAGCGGGGGGATCCTACGAGCAGTACTTC. It translates to CASRPEAGGSYEQYF.

This sequence joins TRBV7-6 and TRBJ2-7; 9 positions agree with TRBD1. This CDR3 has 17 residues. The J segment lost 3 bases and the V segment lost 2 bases, leaving 11 bases of the junction unmatched. Germline CDR1 reads SGHVS; CDR2 reads FNYEAQ. CDR3 DNA: TGTGCCAGCAGCTTAACGGTAGCGACAGGGGGATACTACGAGCAGTACTTC. Translated: CASSLTVATGGYYEQYF.

This clonotype was found a few times. This chain joins TRBV9 and TRBJ2-7, with 8 bases lining up with TRBD1. The CDR3 runs to 14 residues. CDR1 SGDLS and CDR2 YYNGEE come from the germline V gene. After removal of 4 bases from V and 2 bases from J, the junction contained 5 bases not matched to a gene. Here the CDR3 DNA reads TGTGCCAGCAGCCCTCCGGGACAGGCCTACGAGCAGTACTTC. It translates to CASSPPGQAYEQYF.

The gene calls are TRBV5-1 and TRBJ1-4; 10 positions agree with TRBD1. Germline assignment: CDR1 SGHRS and CDR2 YFSETQ. The ends lost 3 bases at V and 8 bases at J; junction bases unmatched: 7. The CDR3 length is 15 residues. DNA of the CDR3: TGCGCCAGCAGCTCCGGGACAGGGGATTACGAAAAACTGTTTTTT. This translates into CASSSGTGDYEKLFF.

The chain joins TRBV2 to TRBJ2-5, with 8 nucleotides matching TRBD2. V shed 4 bases, J shed 5 bases, and the junction held 9 bases outside the gene matches. Per the germline V gene, CDR1 is SNHLY and CDR2 is FYNNEI. The CDR3 is made up of 15 amino acids. CDR3 DNA sequence: TGTGCCAGCAGTGTAACGGGGGGGCCGGTGGAGACCCAGTACTTC. Protein product: CASSVTGGPVETQYF.

The chain is built from TRBV7-8 and TRBJ1-5; D possibly corresponds to TRBD1 (6 bases). Trimming left V 4 bases short and J 7 bases short, with 14 bases between. The CDR3 consists of 14 residues. Germline values: CDR1 SGHVS, CDR2 FQNEAQ. CDR3 protein: CASSSPLGGQPQHF. The DNA for the CDR3 is TGTGCCAGCAGCTCCCCGTTGGGGGGCCAGCCCCAGCATTTT.

The chain recombines TRBV20-1 with TRBJ1-1; D gene unclear. This CDR3 has 15 residues. The germline V gene has CDR1 DFQATT and CDR2 SNEGSKA (reference sequence). Trimming pared 5 bases from V and 6 bases from J, leaving 22 bases between. The CDR3 DNA sequence: TGCAGTGCTTCCCCCCGGGCCCCGAGACTAGCTGAAGCTTTCTTT. This encodes CSASPRAPRLAEAFF.

This clonotype was recorded once. The rearrangement uses TRBV5-6 and TRBJ2-7, with a possible D match to TRBD2 (6 bases). Germline V lookup: CDR1 SGHDT, CDR2 YYEEEE. This CDR3 comprises 15 residues. V shed 4 bases and J shed 3 bases, with 17 bases lying between them. The CDR3 here is CASSDGLPTFYEQYF. CDR3 nucleotide sequence: TGTGCCAGCAGCGATGGACTACCGACCTTCTACGAGCAGTACTTC.

This sequence joins TRBV5-6 and TRBJ1-2; a weak D match, TRBD1 (5 bases). CDR3 length: 14 residues. The V gene lost 0 bases and the J gene lost 5 bases, with 11 bases spanning the gap. CDR1 and CDR2 (germline): SGHDT, YYEEEE. CDR3 in amino acids: CASSLGQSPYGYTF. The CDR3 nucleotides read TGTGCCAGCAGCTTGGGACAGAGCCCTTATGGCTACACCTTC.

V usage is TRBV4-1 and J usage is TRBJ2-7; D is possibly TRBD1 (5 bases). This CDR3 has 14 residues. Germline-derived CDR1 and CDR2 are MGHRA and YSYEKL. The V gene lost 4 bases and the J gene lost 3 bases, with 13 bases spanning the gap. CDR3 in DNA: TGCGCCAGCAGCCCTCCAGACAGAAACTACGAGCAGTACTTC. This gives the protein CASSPPDRNYEQYF.

The CDR3 DNA is TGTGCCAGCAGCCAGACAGGGGTAGGTGGCTACACCTTC. It specifies CASSQTGVGGYTF. The chain carries TRBV9 and TRBJ1-2; 8 positions agree with TRBD1. CDR1 SGDLS and CDR2 YYNGEE come from the germline V gene. This CDR3 has 13 residues. V lost 4 bases and J lost 7; bases outside the gene matches: 6.

The chain employs TRBV5-1 and TRBJ2-2; D tentatively fits TRBD1 or TRBD2 (5 bases each). V lost 5 bases to trimming and J lost 6 bases, with 20 bases between them. This CDR3 has 16 amino acids. The germline V gene encodes CDR1 SGHRS and CDR2 YFSETQ. The CDR3 DNA reads as TGCGCCAGCAGACAGGAATGGGGTGAGGGGCCCGGGGAGCTGTTTTTT. It yields the protein CASRQEWGEGPGELFF.

The V and J genes are TRBV30 and TRBJ1-1; TRBD1 is a possible D gene (6 bases). Germline-derived CDR1 and CDR2 are GTSNPN and SVGIG (reference sequence). CDR3 length equals 10 residues. Trimming shortened V by 7 bases and J by 7 bases, and 10 bases separated the two germline ends. The CDR3 sequence is CAYRQDEAFF. DNA for the CDR3: TGTGCCTACCGACAGGATGAAGCTTTCTTT.

This clonotype appeared once. The chain carries TRBV15 and TRBJ2-3; D might be TRBD1 (6 bases). The V gene's germline CDR1 is LNHNV and CDR2 YYDKDF (reference sequence). V lost 0 bases and J 4 bases, leaving 20 bases between the germline ends. This CDR3 is built from 18 residues. CDR3: CATSRDSNRAVSPDTQYF. The CDR3 coding sequence is TGTGCCACCAGCAGAGATTCTAACAGGGCAGTGTCACCAGATACGCAGTATTTT.

The CDR3 protein is CATWDGETNYGYTF. For the CDR3, the DNA is TGTGCCACTTGGGATGGAGAAACCAACTATGGCTACACCTTC. The J gene is TRBJ1-2, the V gene TRBV15; D is undetermined. The CDR3 loop spans 14 amino acids. The germline V gene encodes CDR1 LNHNV and CDR2 YYDKDF (reference sequence). V lost 9 bases, J lost 2 bases, and 16 bases lay in between.

The rearrangement uses TRBV20-1 and TRBJ2-2; D might be TRBD1 (5 bases). V was trimmed by 6 bases and J by 6 bases, leaving 23 bases between them. The CDR3 is 16 residues long. CDR1 is DFQATT, CDR2 SNEGSKA, per germline (reference sequence). The CDR3 sequence: CSAPEVGAGSPGELFF. As DNA, the CDR3 is TGCAGTGCCCCGGAAGTAGGGGCAGGCTCCCCCGGGGAGCTGTTTTTT.

The rearrangement uses TRBV2 and TRBJ2-1, with D hard to call. CDR3 length: 10 residues. Trimming took off 4 bases at V and 8 bases at J, with 3 bases between the two ends. The V gene's germline CDR1 is SNHLY and CDR2 FYNNEI. CDR3 sequence reads: CASSGHEQFF. The CDR3 coding sequence is TGTGCCAGCAGTGGTCATGAGCAGTTCTTC.

The chain combines TRBV9 with TRBJ2-5, with D hard to call. Per germline, CDR1 SGDLS and CDR2 YYNGEE. The CDR3 runs to 14 residues. Trimming removed 2 bases at V and 2 bases at J, with 10 bases between. The CDR3 spells CASSVGFRQETQYF. CDR3 DNA sequence: TGTGCCAGCAGCGTGGGATTCCGGCAAGAGACCCAGTACTTC. The entire variable domain, with the rest obtained from reference TRBV9 and TRBJ2-5, is as follows: DSGVTQTPKHLITATGQRVTLRCSPRSGDLSVYWYQQSLDQGLQFLIQYYNGEERAKGNILERFSAQQFPDLHSELNLSSLELGDSALYFCASSVGFRQETQYFGPGTRLLVL.

The chain employs TRBV20-1 and TRBJ1-6; TRBD1 is a possible D gene (5 bases). The germline V gene encodes CDR1 DFQATT and CDR2 SNEGSKA (reference sequence). The V end lost 6 bases, the J end lost 13 bases, and 25 bases lay between the germline ends. The CDR3 totals 15 residues. The CDR3 sequence is CSAEDPRQTTFPLHF. The CDR3 DNA reads TGCAGTGCGGAAGATCCCCGACAGACTACCTTCCCCCTCCACTTT.

The chain is built from TRBV30 and TRBJ1-4; D is perhaps TRBD1 (5 bases). This CDR3 is 16 amino acids long. Germline V gives CDR1 GTSNPN, CDR2 SVGIG (reference sequence). The ends were cut back, 0 bases at V and 8 bases at J, with 19 bases in the middle. CDR3 sequence: CAWSVTGVGFGEKLFF. CDR3 nucleotide sequence: TGTGCCTGGAGTGTAACGGGGGTAGGCTTCGGCGAAAAACTGTTTTTT.

The V call is TRBV11-2, the J call TRBJ2-1; the D is unclear. CDR1 is SGHAT, CDR2 FQNNGV, per germline. The ends were cut back, 5 bases at V and 0 bases at J, with 17 bases in the middle. The CDR3 sequence is 17 residues long. Here the CDR3 DNA reads TGTGCCAGCAGCCGTCGGCAGGTCCACTACTCCTACAATGAGCAGTTCTTC. This encodes CASSRRQVHYSYNEQFF. Full variable domain (rest looked up from reference TRBV11-2 and TRBJ2-1): EAGVAQSPRYKIIEKRQSVAFWCNPISGHATLYWYQQILGQGPKLLIQFQNNGVVDDSQLPKDRFSAERLKGVDSTLKIQPAKLEDSAVYLCASSRRQVHYSYNEQFFGPGTRLTVL.

The chain combines TRBV30 with TRBJ1-5; the match to TRBD1 covers 7 bases. Germline CDR1 reads GTSNPN; CDR2 reads SVGIG (reference sequence). Losses at the gene ends were 6 bases for V and 5 bases for J; bases not matched to a gene: 7. This CDR3 is built from 13 residues. The chain's CDR3 is CACRWDSYQPQHF. The CDR3 coding sequence is TGTGCCTGCCGCTGGGACAGTTATCAGCCCCAGCATTTT.

The chain couples TRBV2 to TRBJ2-6; 9 bases match TRBD1. J lost 0 bases, V lost 8 bases, and 5 bases had no gene match. The CDR3 is 16 residues long. Germline V lookup: CDR1 SNHLY, CDR2 FYNNEI. The CDR3 region is CASETGQGSGANVLTF. The CDR3, as DNA: TGTGCCAGCGAAACGGGACAGGGCTCTGGGGCCAACGTCCTGACTTTC. Together with reference TRBV2 and TRBJ2-6, the CDR3 gives the full variable domain: EPEVTQTPSHQVTQMGQEVILRCVPISNHLYFYWYRQILGQKVEFLVSFYNNEISEKSEIFDDQFSVERPDGSNFTLKIRSTKLEDSAMYFCASETGQGSGANVLTFGAGSRLTVL.

This chain links TRBV10-3 with TRBJ1-6, with D tentatively TRBD1 (6 bases). With 2 bases removed from V and 7 bases from J, the gap between germline ends came to 9 bases. Germline CDR1 and CDR2: ENHRY and SYGVKD. The CDR3 sequence is 14 residues long. Here the CDR3 reads CAISEGQNNSPLHF. The CDR3 DNA sequence: TGTGCCATCAGTGAGGGACAGAACAATTCACCCCTCCACTTT.

The chain employs TRBV12-3 or TRBV12-4 and TRBJ2-3; D is undetermined. The CDR3 is made up of 15 amino acids. V dropped 3 bases and J dropped 2 bases, with 12 bases sitting between them. The CDR3 loop reads CASSFGGLFTDTQYF. CDR3 bases: TGTGCCAGCAGTTTCGGCGGTTTATTCACAGATACGCAGTATTTT.

The chain recombines TRBV28 with TRBJ1-6; unclear D gene. CDR1 and CDR2 from the germline V gene are MDHEN and SYDVKM. CDR3 length: 14 residues. V was cut by 7 bases and J by 10 bases, with 17 bases left in between. This CDR3 reads CASNGVQTESPLHF. For the CDR3, the DNA is TGTGCCAGCAACGGGGTCCAGACGGAATCACCCCTCCACTTT.